This T cell receptor (beta chain) came from a study of T cell clonality in common variable immunodeficiency. The protocol was immunoSEQ multiplex PCR, while the TCRdb copy is restricted to in-frame clones and leaves out a portion. Observed in the sample are about 52,000 clones, none of them singletons. Ten or more counts support this clone. Read sequence stops 3 residues before the CDR3 end, and the germline J gene provides the missing end. V shed 4 bases, J shed 3 bases, and the junction held 5 bases outside the gene matches. In germline, CDR1 is LNHDA, CDR2 SQIVND (reference sequence). This CDR3 contains 15 residues.

The chain recombines TRBV19 with TRBJ1-5; TRBD1 matches 8 bases. The sample taken for sequencing was peripheral blood mononuclear cells. This clonotype was sampled from a person aged 18-69 years in good health. CDR3 in amino acids: CASSRDRRYNQPQHF. CDR3 DNA, as far as it was read: TGTGCCAGTAGTAGGGACAGGCGCTACAATCAGCCC.